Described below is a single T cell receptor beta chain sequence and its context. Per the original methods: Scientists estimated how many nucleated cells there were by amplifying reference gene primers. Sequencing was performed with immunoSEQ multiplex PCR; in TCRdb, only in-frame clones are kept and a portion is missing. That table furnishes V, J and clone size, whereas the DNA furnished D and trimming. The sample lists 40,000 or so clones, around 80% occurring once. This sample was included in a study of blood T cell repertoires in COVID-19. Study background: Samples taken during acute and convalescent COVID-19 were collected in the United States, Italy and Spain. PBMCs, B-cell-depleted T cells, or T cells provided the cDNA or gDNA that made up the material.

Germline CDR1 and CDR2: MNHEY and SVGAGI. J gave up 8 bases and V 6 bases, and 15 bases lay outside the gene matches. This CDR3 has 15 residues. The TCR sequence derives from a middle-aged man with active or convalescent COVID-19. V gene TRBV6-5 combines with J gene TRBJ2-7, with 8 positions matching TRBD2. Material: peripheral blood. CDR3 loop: CASSPGGANTGKQYF. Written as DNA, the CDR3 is TGTGCCAGCAGCCCGGGAGGGGCAAATACCGGCAAGCAGTACTTC.